The present T cell receptor (beta chain) was sequenced within a study of cytomegalovirus exposure and HLA in healthy donors. Overall study findings and caveats: Another analysis was done later, and it associated approximately 18,000 TCR beta sequences with HLA alleles at 0.05 false discovery rate. The classifier reportedly diagnosed cytomegalovirus status with high specificity and sensitivity. The study designated fewer than 200 TCR beta chains cytomegalovirus-associated. Judged likely to be a sequencing artifact was a cluster of highly shared sequence variants.

Germline V gene lookup returns CDR1 LNHNV and CDR2 YYDKDF (reference sequence). V lost 0 bases to trimming and J lost 7 bases, with 13 bases between them. There are 15 residues in the CDR3. A word on this clone: Its specificity is not known.

It was with 60 Vbeta and 13 Jbeta primers that the PCR ran. Profiling relied on immunoSEQ multiplex PCR, and the TCRdb table lists in-frame clones only, not all of them. The sample gives 150,000 to 200,000 clones, 70% to 80% of which show up once; approximately 1.5% is in the top ten. Sequencing was carried out using PBMCs. V is TRBV15 and J is TRBJ2-1, with D possibly matching TRBD2 (6 bases). This receptor was taken from a woman younger than 45 in good health and CMV-seropositive. The CDR3 protein is CATSRDALARNEQFF. DNA of the CDR3: TGTGCCACCAGCAGAGATGCCCTAGCGCGTAATGAGCAGTTCTTC.